These 28 T cell receptor beta chains came from one sample sequenced in a study of long-term antiretroviral therapy in people with HIV. Survey level was the resolution at which the v3.0 immunoSEQ assay ran. Libraries were prepared by immunoSEQ multiplex PCR; TCRdb keeps only in-frame clonotypes and omits some of them. Among 25,000 to 35,000 clones listed, around 97% were seen once. Sequenced here: unsorted PBMCs, sampled 6.9 years after starting antiretroviral therapy. The origin of the receptors is a man aged 25-40 years with HIV.

This rearrangement joins TRBV10-3 to TRBJ1-2; no definite D call. Germline lookup yields CDR1 ENHRY and CDR2 SYGVKD. Trimming took 10 bases from V and 0 from J, leaving 18 bases between them. This CDR3 spans 15 amino acids. CDR3 amino acids: CATWSPRDPNYGYTF. In DNA, the CDR3 is TGTGCCACCTGGTCGCCGCGCGACCCTAACTATGGCTACACCTTC.

In DNA form, the CDR3 reads TGCGCCAGCAGCTTGGCCGAGGGGCTCGACTATGGCTACACCTTC. This translates into CASSLAEGLDYGYTF. J is TRBJ1-2 and V is TRBV5-1; tentative D call: TRBD1 (5 bases). There are 15 residues in the CDR3. Trimming pared 0 bases from V and 3 bases from J, leaving 12 bases between. Germline values: CDR1 SGHRS, CDR2 YFSETQ.

The CDR3 nucleotides read TGTGCCAGCAGATCCGGGACAGGGGAATGGGAGGGCCAAGAGACCCAGTACTTC. Its protein is CASRSGTGEWEGQETQYF. The gene calls are TRBV4-2 and TRBJ2-5; TRBD1 aligns across 10 bases. The J segment lost 1 base and the V segment lost 6 bases, leaving 14 bases of the junction unmatched. CDR1 is LGHNA and CDR2 is YNFKEQ in the germline V gene. The CDR3 is 18 amino acids.

The gene calls are TRBV7-2 and TRBJ2-3; D unresolved. Trimming cost V 1 base and J 2 bases, with 4 bases left between them. The CDR3 loop spans 13 amino acids. Per the germline V gene, CDR1 is SGHTA and CDR2 is FQGNSA. The CDR3 spells CASSLGLTDTQYF. The CDR3 DNA is TGTGCCAGCAGCTTAGGCCTCACAGATACGCAGTATTTT.

The chain recombines TRBV4-3 with TRBJ1-2; D is unresolved. Germline V gene sequence: CDR1 LGHNA, CDR2 YSLEER. The CDR3 length is 11 residues. V lost 4 bases and J 8 bases, leaving 8 bases between the germline ends. The CDR3 region is CASSPGAGYTF. CDR3 coding DNA: TGCGCCAGCAGCCCAGGTGCGGGCTACACCTTC.

The DNA of the CDR3 is TGTGCCAGCAGTCCGGGGACTAGCGGGGGGGATACGCAGTATTTT. This sequence encodes CASSPGTSGGDTQYF. The chain recombines TRBV2 with TRBJ2-3; 15 bases align to TRBD2. The germline gives CDR1 SNHLY, CDR2 FYNNEI. Losses at the gene ends were 5 bases for V and 6 bases for J; bases not matched to a gene: 3. The CDR3 runs 15 residues.

The chain has TRBV27 and TRBJ2-1; 7 bases line up with TRBD1. V gave up 7 bases and J gave up 9 bases; unmatched junction bases: 3. The germline CDR1 and CDR2 sequences are MNHEY and SMNVEV (reference sequence). The CDR3 is made up of 11 amino acids. The CDR3 here is CASTQGLEQFF. CDR3 sequence (DNA): TGTGCCAGCACACAGGGGCTTGAGCAGTTCTTC.

This clone appeared a single time. The genes are TRBV5-1 and TRBJ2-1, with 13 positions matching TRBD2. Per the germline V gene, CDR1 is SGHRS and CDR2 is YFSETQ. The CDR3 covers 17 residues. J was trimmed by 7 bases and V by 4 bases; bases with no gene match: 11. The CDR3 sequence is CASSPQPLAGGLNEQFF. The CDR3 DNA reads as TGCGCCAGCAGCCCTCAACCACTAGCGGGAGGGCTTAATGAGCAGTTCTTC.

The chain recombines TRBV29-1 with TRBJ2-1; D is unclear. The CDR3 runs 13 residues. V lost 5 bases and J 6 bases, leaving 14 bases between the germline ends. Per germline, CDR1 SQVTM and CDR2 ANQGSEA. CDR3 DNA: TGCAGCGTTAAGACCCGTGTGAGCAATGAGCAGTTCTTC. It encodes CSVKTRVSNEQFF.

This chain joins TRBV30 and TRBJ1-4; D may be TRBD1 (5 bases). The V gene's germline CDR1 is GTSNPN and CDR2 SVGIG (reference sequence). This CDR3 contains 15 residues. V dropped 1 base and J dropped 10 bases, with 19 bases sitting between them. Here the CDR3 DNA reads TGTGCCTGGAGTGGACAGTCGGGGGGGTTTGGAAAACTGTTTTTT. This codes for CAWSGQSGGFGKLFF.

In its sample, this clone was seen a few times. The CDR3 nucleotides are TGTGCCAGCAGCTTCGGACTAGCGGGACATTTACTCTACGAGCAGTACTTC. As protein: CASSFGLAGHLLYEQYF. The chain couples TRBV7-9 to TRBJ2-7; 12 bases are a match to TRBD2. J was trimmed by 3 bases and V by 3 bases; bases with no gene match: 9. CDR1 SEHNR and CDR2 FQNEAQ come from the germline V gene (reference sequence). This CDR3 is built from 17 residues.

This chain connects TRBV12-5 to TRBJ1-4, with D possibly matching TRBD1 (5 bases). This CDR3 comprises 17 residues. Germline values: CDR1 LGHNT, CDR2 FRNRAP. Trimming removed 1 base at V and 8 bases at J, with 20 bases between. CDR3 protein: CASGLEVGLAGSEKLFF. The CDR3 region has the DNA TGTGCTAGTGGTTTGGAAGTAGGGTTGGCAGGGAGCGAAAAACTGTTTTTT.

V usage is TRBV11-3 and J usage is TRBJ2-5, with a possible D match to TRBD2 (5 bases). The CDR3 has 14 residues. Germline values: CDR1 SGHNT, CDR2 YENEEA. Trimming shortened V by 1 base and J by 4 bases, and 10 bases separated the two germline ends. In DNA form, the CDR3 reads TGTGCCAGCAGCTTAGGAGCGGTCGGAGAGACCCAGTACTTC. Amino acid sequence: CASSLGAVGETQYF.

Here the CDR3 reads CASSLLQAVYEQYF. CDR3 nucleotide sequence: TGTGCCAGCAGCTTGCTACAGGCGGTCTACGAGCAGTACTTC. V gene TRBV5-5 combines with J gene TRBJ2-7; TRBD1 might be the D (5 bases). The germline V gene encodes CDR1 SGHKS and CDR2 YYEKEE (reference sequence). V dropped 1 base and J dropped 3 bases, with 11 bases sitting between them. This CDR3 region has 14 residues.

V usage is TRBV18 and J usage is TRBJ1-4, with a possible D match to TRBD1 (6 bases). The V end was cut by 4 bases, the J end by 8 bases, with 20 bases between. Germline CDR1 and CDR2: KGHSH and LQKENI. The CDR3 loop spans 16 amino acids. The CDR3 nucleotides read TGTGCCAGCTCACTAGACAGGCTCCTCGCCCAAGAAAAACTGTTTTTT. Translation gives CASSLDRLLAQEKLFF.

CDR3 DNA sequence: TGTGCTAGTGGTTTGGTACAAGTCGGGGGGCTACTGTATAGCAATCAGCCCCAGCATTTT. Amino acid sequence: CASGLVQVGGLLYSNQPQHF. The rearrangement joins TRBV12-5 to TRBJ1-5; tentative D call: TRBD1 (6 bases). This CDR3 is built from 20 residues. Trimming took 0 bases from V and 0 from J, leaving 21 bases between them. Germline V gene sequence: CDR1 LGHNT, CDR2 FRNRAP.

The rearrangement uses TRBV19 and TRBJ2-3, with TRBD2 matching over 7 bases. V shed 5 bases, J shed 2 bases, and the junction held 7 bases outside the gene matches. Germline V gene lookup returns CDR1 LNHDA and CDR2 SQIVND (reference sequence). CDR3 length: 15 residues. CDR3 in DNA: TGTGCCAGTAGTGTGCTAGCGGCGGCCACAGATACGCAGTATTTT. Translation gives CASSVLAAATDTQYF.

The chain carries TRBV9 and TRBJ2-7, with 10 bases lining up with TRBD2. CDR3 length equals 16 residues. J gave up 3 bases and V 0 bases, and 6 bases lay outside the gene matches. The germline V gene has CDR1 SGDLS and CDR2 YYNGEE. The CDR3 region has the DNA TGTGCCAGCAGCGTAGGAGATAGCGGGGGGTTCTACGAGCAGTACTTC. It encodes CASSVGDSGGFYEQYF. The entire variable domain, with the rest obtained from reference TRBV9 and TRBJ2-7, is as follows: DSGVTQTPKHLITATGQRVTLRCSPRSGDLSVYWYQQSLDQGLQFLIQYYNGEERAKGNILERFSAQQFPDLHSELNLSSLELGDSALYFCASSVGDSGGFYEQYFGPGTRLTVT.

This chain uses TRBV4-2 with TRBJ1-1; no definite D call. V shed 4 bases and J shed 7 bases, with 10 bases lying between them. Germline CDR1 LGHNA, CDR2 YNFKEQ. This CDR3 has 12 residues. CDR3 loop: CASSPGRNEAFF. As DNA, the CDR3 is TGTGCCAGCAGCCCCGGACGGAATGAAGCTTTCTTT.

On this clone itself: An end of the junction differs from the germline gene, which may be a read error. The identical CDR3 is also encoded by other nucleotide sequences in the sample. The chain employs TRBV2 and TRBJ2-5, with 10 bases lining up with TRBD2. CDR3 length: 17 amino acids. CDR1 and CDR2 from the germline V gene are SNHLY and FYNNEI. This CDR3 reads CASSETLAGPLGETQYF. CDR3 coding DNA: TGCGCCAGCAGTGAAACACTAGCGGGACCCCTGGGGGAGACCCAGTACTTC.

The J gene is TRBJ2-3, the V gene TRBV6-1; D is unresolved. Germline V CDR1 and CDR2: MNHNS, SASEGT. Trimming took 7 bases from V and 4 from J, leaving 15 bases between them. The CDR3 is 14 amino acids. The CDR3 reads CASTRDTQPDTQYF. The CDR3 region has the DNA TGTGCCAGCACTAGGGATACTCAGCCAGATACGCAGTATTTT.

DNA of the CDR3: TGTGCCAGCAGTGAGTCGGACACCTTTGGCTACACCTTC. Its translation is CASSESDTFGYTF. V usage is TRBV25-1 and J usage is TRBJ1-2; a weak D match, TRBD1 (5 bases). CDR1 is MGHDK, CDR2 SYGVNS, per germline. The CDR3 is 13 amino acids. V was trimmed by 3 bases and J by 7 bases, leaving 12 bases between them.

This clone was recorded once. The DNA of the CDR3 is TGTGCCAGCAGGCGGGAGGGGATCACTGAAGCTTTCTTT. The encoded protein is CASRREGITEAFF. The J gene is TRBJ1-1, the V gene TRBV27, with D possibly TRBD1 on 5 matching bases. Per the germline V gene, CDR1 is MNHEY and CDR2 is SMNVEV (reference sequence). V lost 6 bases and J lost 4, with 12 bases in between. This CDR3 comprises 13 residues.

The chain uses TRBV19 and TRBJ1-4, with D hard to call. The V gene lost 5 bases and the J gene lost 6 bases, with 16 bases spanning the gap. Germline values: CDR1 LNHDA, CDR2 SQIVND (reference sequence). CDR3 length: 15 amino acids. In DNA, the CDR3 is TGTGCCAGTAGTGCATTCCAATTTCGGGATGAAAAACTGTTTTTT. Translated: CASSAFQFRDEKLFF.

The rearrangement links TRBV7-6 to TRBJ2-1; D is unclear. Germline V lookup: CDR1 SGHVS, CDR2 FNYEAQ. V lost 5 bases and J 10 bases, leaving 21 bases between the germline ends. The CDR3 sequence is 15 residues long. CDR3 region: CASSARTDDVGEQFF. DNA of the CDR3: TGTGCCAGCAGCGCCCGGACGGATGATGTCGGAGAGCAGTTCTTC.

V and J are TRBV4-2 and TRBJ2-7, with D tentatively TRBD2 (5 bases). Trimming took off 3 bases at V and 2 bases at J, with 17 bases between the two ends. The CDR3 spans 16 residues. The germline V gene has CDR1 LGHNA and CDR2 YNFKEQ. CDR3 sequence: CASSHPQRALTYEQYF. CDR3 in DNA: TGTGCCAGCAGCCATCCTCAGAGGGCTTTGACCTACGAGCAGTACTTC.

The V and J genes are TRBV9 and TRBJ1-2, with 9 nucleotides matching TRBD1. Germline CDR1 is SGDLS and CDR2 is YYNGEE. CDR3 length: 15 residues. The ends lost 3 bases at V and 4 bases at J; junction bases unmatched: 7. CDR3 bases: TGTGCCAGCAGCGATGGGGACAGGGCTCCCTATGGCTACACCTTC. It codes for CASSDGDRAPYGYTF. Combining the CDR3 with reference TRBV9 and TRBJ1-2 gives the whole variable domain DSGVTQTPKHLITATGQRVTLRCSPRSGDLSVYWYQQSLDQGLQFLIQYYNGEERAKGNILERFSAQQFPDLHSELNLSSLELGDSALYFCASSDGDRAPYGYTFGSGTRLTVV.

V usage is TRBV29-1 and J usage is TRBJ1-4, with D possibly TRBD1 on 5 matching bases. V lost 8 bases to trimming and J lost 7 bases, with 17 bases between them. Germline assignment: CDR1 SQVTM and CDR2 ANQGSEA. The length of the CDR3 is 13 residues. The CDR3: CSIMGEGGEKLFF. As DNA, the CDR3 is TGCAGCATTATGGGGGAGGGAGGTGAAAAACTGTTTTTT.